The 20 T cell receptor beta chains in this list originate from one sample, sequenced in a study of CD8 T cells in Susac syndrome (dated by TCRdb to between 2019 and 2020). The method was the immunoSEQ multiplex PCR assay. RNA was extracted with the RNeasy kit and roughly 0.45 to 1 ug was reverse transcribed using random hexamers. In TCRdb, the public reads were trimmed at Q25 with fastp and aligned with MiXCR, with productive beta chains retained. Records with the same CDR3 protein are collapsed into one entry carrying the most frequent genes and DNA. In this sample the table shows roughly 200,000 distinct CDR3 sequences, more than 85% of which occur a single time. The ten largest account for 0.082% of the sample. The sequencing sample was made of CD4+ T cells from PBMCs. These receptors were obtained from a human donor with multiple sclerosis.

The chain's CDR3 is CSVEDRGPADIQYF. The CDR3 DNA reads as TGCAGCGTTGAAGATCGGGGGCCGGCGGACATTCAGTACTTC. V gene TRBV29-1 combines with J gene TRBJ2-4; D may be TRBD1 or TRBD2 (6 bases each). The CDR3 is made up of 14 amino acids. V gave up 0 bases and J gave up 8 bases, with 14 bases separating them. Germline-derived CDR1 and CDR2 are SQVTM and ANQGSEA.

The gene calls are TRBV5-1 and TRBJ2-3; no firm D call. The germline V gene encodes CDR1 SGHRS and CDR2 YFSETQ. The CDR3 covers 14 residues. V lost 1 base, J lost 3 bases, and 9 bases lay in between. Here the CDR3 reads CASSLILDTDTQYF. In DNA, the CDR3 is TGCGCCAGCAGCTTGATACTGGATACAGATACGCAGTATTTT.

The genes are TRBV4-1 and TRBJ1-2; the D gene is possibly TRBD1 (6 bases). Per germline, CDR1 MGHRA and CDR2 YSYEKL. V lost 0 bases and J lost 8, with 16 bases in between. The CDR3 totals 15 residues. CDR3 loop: CASSQDGHRDDGYTF. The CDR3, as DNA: TGCGCCAGCAGCCAAGATGGGCACAGGGATGACGGCTACACCTTC.

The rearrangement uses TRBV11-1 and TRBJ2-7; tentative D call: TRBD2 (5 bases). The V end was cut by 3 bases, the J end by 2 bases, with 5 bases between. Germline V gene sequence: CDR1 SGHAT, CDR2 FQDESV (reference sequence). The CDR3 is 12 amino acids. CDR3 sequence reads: CASSFGAYEQYV. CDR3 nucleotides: TGTGCCAGCAGCTTCGGGGCCTACGAGCAGTACGTC.

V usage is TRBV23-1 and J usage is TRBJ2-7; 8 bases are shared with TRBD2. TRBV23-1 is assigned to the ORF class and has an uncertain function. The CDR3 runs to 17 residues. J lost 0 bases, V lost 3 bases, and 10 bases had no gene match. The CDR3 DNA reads TGCGCCAGCAGTCACCCTTACTTAGCGGGGAGCTCCTACGAGCAGTACGTC. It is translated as CASSHPYLAGSSYEQYV.

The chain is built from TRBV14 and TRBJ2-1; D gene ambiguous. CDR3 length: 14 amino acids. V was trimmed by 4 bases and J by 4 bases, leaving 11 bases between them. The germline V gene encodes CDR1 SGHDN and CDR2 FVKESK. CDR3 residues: CASSRVPGYNEQFF. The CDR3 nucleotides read TGTGCCAGCAGCCGGGTGCCGGGTTACAATGAGCAGTTCTTC. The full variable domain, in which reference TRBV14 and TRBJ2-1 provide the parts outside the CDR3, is EAGVTQFPSHSVIEKGQTVTLRCDPISGHDNLYWYRRVMGKEIKFLLHFVKESKQDESGMPNNRFLAERTGGTYSTLKVQPAELEDSGVYFCASSRVPGYNEQFFGPGTRLTVL.

CDR3 sequence (DNA): TGTGCCAGCAGCTTAGTGGTGGGACAGGATAATTCACCCCTCCACTTT. Translation gives CASSLVVGQDNSPLHF. The rearrangement links TRBV7-2 to TRBJ1-6, with 8 bases aligning to TRBD1. The CDR3 contains 16 residues. Trimming cost V 1 base and J 5 bases; bases outside gene matches: 4. CDR1 is SGHTA and CDR2 is FQGNSA in the germline V gene.

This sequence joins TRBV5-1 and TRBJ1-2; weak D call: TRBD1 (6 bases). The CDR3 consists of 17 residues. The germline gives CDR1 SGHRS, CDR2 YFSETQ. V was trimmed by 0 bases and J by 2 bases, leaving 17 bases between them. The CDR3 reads CASSLGPQGDSNYGYTF. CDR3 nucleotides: TGCGCCAGCAGCTTGGGGCCACAGGGCGATTCGAACTATGGCTACACCTTC.

The CDR3 region is CASRDPPGQNTEAFF. The CDR3 DNA sequence: TGTGCCAGCAGGGACCCGCCGGGACAGAACACTGAAGCTTTCTTT. The rearrangement joins TRBV27 to TRBJ1-1, with a tentative D call TRBD1 (6 bases). The CDR3 is 15 amino acids. V dropped 6 bases and J dropped 1 base, with 15 bases sitting between them. CDR1 MNHEY and CDR2 SMNVEV come from the germline V gene (reference sequence).

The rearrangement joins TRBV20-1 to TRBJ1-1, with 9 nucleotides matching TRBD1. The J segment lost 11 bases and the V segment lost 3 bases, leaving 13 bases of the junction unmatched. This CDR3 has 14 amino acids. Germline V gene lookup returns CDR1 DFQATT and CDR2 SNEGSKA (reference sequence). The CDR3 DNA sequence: TGCAGTGCTAGTCCCTCGACAGGGGGGAGGAAGGCTTTCTTT. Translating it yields CSASPSTGGRKAFF.

DNA of the CDR3: TGTGCCTGGAGTGTGGTTTTTGGGCTTCCCGGAGAGACCCAGTACTTC. It is translated as CAWSVVFGLPGETQYF. This rearrangement joins TRBV30 to TRBJ2-5; the D is unclear. Trimming removed 0 bases at V and 4 bases at J, with 18 bases between. Per germline, CDR1 GTSNPN and CDR2 SVGIG (reference sequence). The CDR3 has 16 residues.

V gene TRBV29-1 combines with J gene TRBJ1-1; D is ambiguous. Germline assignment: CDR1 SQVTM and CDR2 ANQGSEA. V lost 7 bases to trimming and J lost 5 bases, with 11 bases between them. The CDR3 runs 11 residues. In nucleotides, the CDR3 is TGCAGCGGATCCGGTAGTACTGAAGCTTTCTTT. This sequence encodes CSGSGSTEAFF. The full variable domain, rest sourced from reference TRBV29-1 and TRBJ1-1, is SAVISQKPSRDICQRGTSLTIQCQVDSQVTMMFWYRQQPGQSLTLIATANQGSEATYESGFVIDKFPISRPNLTFSTLTVSNMSPEDSSIYLCSGSGSTEAFFGQGTRLTVV.

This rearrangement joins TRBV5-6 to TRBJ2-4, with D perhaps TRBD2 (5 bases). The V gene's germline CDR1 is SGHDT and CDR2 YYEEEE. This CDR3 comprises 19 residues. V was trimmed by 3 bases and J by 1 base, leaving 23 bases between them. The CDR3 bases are TGTGCCAGCAGCTCCACCCAGACATCCAGTACGGGGGCCAAAAACATTCAGTACTTC. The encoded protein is CASSSTQTSSTGAKNIQYF.

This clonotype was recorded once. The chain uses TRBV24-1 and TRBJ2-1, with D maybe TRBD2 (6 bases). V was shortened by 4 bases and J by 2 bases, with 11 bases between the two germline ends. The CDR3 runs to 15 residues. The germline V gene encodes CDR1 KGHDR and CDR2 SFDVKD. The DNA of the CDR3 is TGTGCCACCAGTGAGGCGGGACGGGCCTACAATGAGCAGTTCTTC. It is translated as CATSEAGRAYNEQFF.

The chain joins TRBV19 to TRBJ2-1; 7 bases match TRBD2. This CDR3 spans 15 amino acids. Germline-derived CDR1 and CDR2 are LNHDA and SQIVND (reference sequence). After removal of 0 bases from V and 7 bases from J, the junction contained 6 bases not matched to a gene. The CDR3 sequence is CASSIESRLANEQFF. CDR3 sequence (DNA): TGTGCCAGTAGTATAGAATCGAGACTAGCAAATGAGCAGTTCTTC.

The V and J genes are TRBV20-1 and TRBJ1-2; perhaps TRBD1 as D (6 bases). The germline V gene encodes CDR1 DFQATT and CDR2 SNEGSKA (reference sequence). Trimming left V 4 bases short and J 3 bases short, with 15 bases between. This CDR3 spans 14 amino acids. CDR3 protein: CSAKTPGQYYGYTF. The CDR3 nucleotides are TGCAGTGCTAAGACCCCCGGACAGTACTATGGCTACACCTTC.

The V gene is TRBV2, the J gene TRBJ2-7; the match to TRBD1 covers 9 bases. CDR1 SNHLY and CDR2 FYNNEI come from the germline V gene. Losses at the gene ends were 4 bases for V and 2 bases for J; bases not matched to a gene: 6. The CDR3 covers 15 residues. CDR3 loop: CASSAQTGGPYEQYF. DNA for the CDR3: TGTGCCAGCAGTGCCCAGACAGGGGGACCCTACGAGCAGTACTTC.

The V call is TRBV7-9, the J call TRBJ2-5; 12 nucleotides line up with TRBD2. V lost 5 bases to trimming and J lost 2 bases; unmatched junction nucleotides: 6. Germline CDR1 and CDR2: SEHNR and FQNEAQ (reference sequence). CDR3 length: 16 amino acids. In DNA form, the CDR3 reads TGTGCCAGCAGCGGCCGACTAGCGGGGGCGCAAGAGACCCAGTACTTC. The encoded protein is CASSGRLAGAQETQYF.

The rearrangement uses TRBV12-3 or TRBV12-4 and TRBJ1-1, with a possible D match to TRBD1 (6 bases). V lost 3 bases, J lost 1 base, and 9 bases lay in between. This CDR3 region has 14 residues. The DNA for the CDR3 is TGTGCCAGCAGTTTTGAGGGGGGGAACACTGAAGCTTTCTTT. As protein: CASSFEGGNTEAFF.

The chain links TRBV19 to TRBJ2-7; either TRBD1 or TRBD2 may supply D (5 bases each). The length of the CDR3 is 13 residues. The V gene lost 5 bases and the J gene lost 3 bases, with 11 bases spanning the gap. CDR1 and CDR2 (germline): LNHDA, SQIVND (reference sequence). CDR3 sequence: CASSGGTYYEQYF. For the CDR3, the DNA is TGTGCCAGTAGTGGGGGAACTTACTACGAGCAGTACTTC.